This TCR beta chain emerged from a study of persistence of HIV-infected CD4 T cells. Overall study results and limits: Within sorted populations, more oligoclonal TCRs accompanied more oligoclonal proviruses. CMV- and Gag-responding cells had lower TCRbeta richness than CD3/CD28-responding cells. Bulk TCR data could not be restricted to HIV-1-infected CMV-responding cells.

The CDR3 covers 13 residues. Trimming took off 8 bases at V and 3 bases at J, with 13 bases between the two ends. The germline V gene encodes CDR1 MNHEY and CDR2 SVGAGI. This clone occurred a few times. Its antigen is still unknown. This was the immunoSEQ version 4 assay in survey mode. Genomic DNA was diluted to around 10 ng/uL, up to roughly 1 ug per sample. Produced via immunoSEQ multiplex PCR; TCRdb's table is partial and in-frame only. Of 25,000 to 35,000 clones listed, approximately 80% are singletons. Cells were stimulated with CMV-infected fibroblast lysates at approximately 10 ug/mL. CD40L-negative CD69-negative CD45RO-high memory CD4+ T cells were sorted as populations depleted of antigen-responding cells.

The rearrangement links TRBV6-5 to TRBJ1-2; possible D gene TRBD1, 6 bases. Sequenced material: CD4+ T cells sorted from PBMCs after approximately 19-hour stimulation, taken from a patient who received antiretroviral therapy. This receptor was obtained from an adult woman with HIV who was CMV-seropositive. CDR3 nucleotide sequence: TGTGCCAGCTCCTTCCGGACAGACTATGGCTACACCTTC. The encoded protein is CASSFRTDYGYTF.